This TCR beta chain was documented in a study of CD8+ T cells in alopecia areata. Study-wide results and caveats: Across lesional scalp, and particularly alopecia totalis/universalis, clonality surpassed that of normal scalp.

About this clone: Its antigen remains unknown.

Sequencing templates came from extracted RNA that was reverse transcribed into cDNA. Clones were sequenced by immunoSEQ multiplex PCR, and TCRdb holds only the in-frame ones, with some missing. The sample has 250,000 to 350,000 clones; around 64% are singletons. Specified treatment: oral pan-JAK inhibitor, 5-10 mg twice daily. The clonotype was recovered from a human donor with alopecia areata. The sequencing here drew on CD4+ T cells sorted from blood, taken around week 54, from a patient treated with tofacitinib.

CDR3 in amino acids: CSVGGGGVPQHF. The CDR3, as DNA: TGCAGCGTTGGAGGAGGAGGGGTGCCCCAGCATTTT. This rearrangement joins TRBV29-1 to TRBJ1-5; D is perhaps TRBD1 (5 bases). Germline CDR1 is SQVTM and CDR2 is ANQGSEA. The CDR3 extends over 12 amino acids. V was cut by 4 bases and J by 9 bases, with 13 bases left in between.